A selection of T cell receptor beta chains follows, all from one sample in a study of blood T cell repertoires in COVID-19. This table comes from immunoSEQ multiplex PCR, and its TCRdb copy is limited to in-frame clones, with some not included. The table has 180,000 or so clones, roughly 81% seen once. The sequenced sample was peripheral blood. Every receptor here comes from a middle-aged man who had recovered from COVID-19. Each CDR3 is given with its conserved first and last residue. A D gene is named only where the DNA matches it firmly. Where a row states a size, it is once, few, many or the class of an expanded clone; other rows omit it.

D gene	J gene	V gene	clone size	CDR3 DNA	CDR3 protein
NA	TRBJ1-1	TRBV12-3/TRBV12-4	once	TGTGCCAGCAGCCTGGCGGGACGGGAAGCTTTCTTT	CASSLAGREAFF
NA	TRBJ1-5	TRBV19	few	TGTGCCAGTAGTATCGGGGGGAATCAGCCCCAGCATTTT	CASSIGGNQPQHF
NA	TRBJ2-1	TRBV10-2	few	TGCGCCAGCAGTGAGTCGAGGGATAATGAGCAGTTCTTC	CASSESRDNEQFF
TRBD2	TRBJ2-3	TRBV6-5	NA	TGTGCCAGCAGCACTAGCGGGAGCCCGGGGGATACGCAGTATTTT	CASSTSGSPGDTQYF
NA	TRBJ2-3	TRBV27	NA	TGTGCCAGCAGTTTAACGCCACTTAGCACAGATACGCAGTATTTT	CASSLTPLSTDTQYF
TRBD2	TRBJ2-1	TRBV30	NA	TGTGCCTGGGCTAGCGGTTCCTACAATGAGCAGTTCTTC	CAWASGSYNEQFF
NA	TRBJ2-7	TRBV7-9	NA	TGTGCCAGCAGCTTCCTTCCAGGTCGGCACGAGCAGTACTTC	CASSFLPGRHEQYF
NA	TRBJ1-1	TRBV11-3	NA	TGTGCCAGCAGCCAACGATCGGGAGGTTCAGCTTTCTTT	CASSQRSGGSAFF
NA	TRBJ1-1	TRBV2	NA	TGTGCCAGCAAGGGAGGGATAAACACTGAAGCTTTCTTT	CASKGGINTEAFF
TRBD1	TRBJ1-1	TRBV6-5	NA	TGTGCCAGCACCGCACAGACAGGGGGCAGGGGTGAAGCTTTCTTT	CASTAQTGGRGEAFF
TRBD1	TRBJ1-2	TRBV27	once	TGTGCCAGCAGTTTATCCCACACCAGGGGGCAGGACTATGGCTACACCTTC	CASSLSHTRGQDYGYTF
NA	TRBJ2-2	TRBV25-1	NA	TGTGCCAGCAGTGAGGCGACAGGGAACACCGGGGAGCTGTTTTTT	CASSEATGNTGELFF
TRBD1	TRBJ1-1	TRBV5-4	NA	TGTGCCAGCAGCCCGAGACAGGGGGCGGGCACTGAAGCTTTCTTT	CASSPRQGAGTEAFF
NA	TRBJ2-5	TRBV7-2	NA	TGTGCCAGCAGCTTAGGAGTGGGGCTACAAGAGACCCAGTACTTC	CASSLGVGLQETQYF
NA	TRBJ1-2	TRBV30	NA	TGTGCCTGGAGTGTTGGTATCGGGGGCTATGGCTACACCTTC	CAWSVGIGGYGYTF
NA	TRBJ1-2	TRBV5-1	NA	TGCGCCAGCAGCGAGACAGGCAACTATGGCTACACCTTC	CASSETGNYGYTF
NA	TRBJ1-6	TRBV5-4	NA	TGTGCCAGCAGCTTGGGGACAGCGGGGAATTCACCCCTCCACTTT	CASSLGTAGNSPLHF
TRBD1	TRBJ1-6	TRBV19	NA	TGTGCCAGTAGTCTTACAATGACAGGGGATTCACCCCTCCACTTT	CASSLTMTGDSPLHF
NA	TRBJ2-2	TRBV9	few	TGTGCCAGCAGCCGAACCACTGGGGAGCTGTTTTTT	CASSRTTGELFF
NA	TRBJ1-1	TRBV20-1	few	TGCAGTGCTAGTGGACACGACACTGAAGCTTTCTTT	CSASGHDTEAFF
NA	TRBJ1-1	TRBV4-3	NA	TGCGCCAGCAGAAAGGGCAGGGAGGACACTGAAGCTTTCTTT	CASRKGREDTEAFF
NA	TRBJ2-7	TRBV7-2	NA	TGTGCCAGCAGCTTAGCTCCCCCCCGCGTTGAGCAGTACTTC	CASSLAPPRVEQYF
TRBD2	TRBJ2-6	TRBV7-9	NA	TGTGCCAAAGGGACTAGCGGAGTTTCTGGGGCCAACGTCCTGACTTTC	CAKGTSGVSGANVLTF
NA	TRBJ2-7	TRBV7-2	NA	TGTGCCAGCAGCTTAATTGGATCGGGAGCCTACGAGCAGTACTTC	CASSLIGSGAYEQYF
TRBD2	TRBJ2-5	TRBV5-5	NA	TGTGCCAGCAGCCGGGAGGGTACAGAGACCCAGTACTTC	CASSREGTETQYF
NA	TRBJ1-2	TRBV28	many	TGTGCCAGCAAAAACCCAGGGGATACCTTTAGCCGTGGCTATGGCTACACCTTC	CASKNPGDTFSRGYGYTF
TRBD2	TRBJ2-7	TRBV4-2	NA	TGTGCCAGCAGCCAAATCGGGGGGAGCTACGAGCAGTACTTC	CASSQIGGSYEQYF
TRBD2	TRBJ2-1	TRBV4-1	NA	TGCGCCAGCAGCCAAGTCGGGGGTGGTGGCGGGGGTTCCTACAATGAGCAGTTCTTC	CASSQVGGGGGGSYNEQFF
NA	TRBJ2-2	TRBV2	NA	TGTGCCAGCATCACAGACACCGGGGAGCTGTTTTTT	CASITDTGELFF
TRBD1	TRBJ1-6	TRBV27	NA	TGTGCCAGCAGTCGTCCGGGACAGCCGGAATCACCCCTCCACTTT	CASSRPGQPESPLHF
NA	TRBJ1-5	TRBV6-1	NA	TGTGCCAGCAGTGAAAGCCCAAATCAGCCCCAGCATTTT	CASSESPNQPQHF
TRBD2	TRBJ2-5	TRBV24-1	NA	TGTGCCACCAGTGATTCAGCGGGGGCGCGGGAGACCCAGTACTTC	CATSDSAGARETQYF
TRBD2	TRBJ2-1	TRBV28	NA	TGTGCCAGCAGTCGCGGGACTAGTCGCAGTGAGCAGTTCTTC	CASSRGTSRSEQFF
NA	TRBJ1-1	TRBV24-1	NA	TGTGCCACCAGTGATGCAGGGGTAAAGACTGAAGCTTTCTTT	CATSDAGVKTEAFF
NA	TRBJ1-1	TRBV9	NA	TGTGCCAGCAGCGTAGGTACCGGGTCTCTCACTGAAGCTTTCTTT	CASSVGTGSLTEAFF
NA	TRBJ2-7	TRBV12-3/TRBV12-4	NA	TGTGCCAGCAGTTTGGGCCCCGCGGAGCAGTACTTC	CASSLGPAEQYF
TRBD2	TRBJ2-1	TRBV5-3	NA	TGTGCCAGAAGCTTTCCCCGACTAGCGGGGGACCGGGGGAATGAGCAGTTCTTC	CARSFPRLAGDRGNEQFF
NA	TRBJ1-2	TRBV7-2	NA	TGTGCCAGCAGCCCGGGGACTGCTGGCTACACCTTC	CASSPGTAGYTF
TRBD1	TRBJ2-1	TRBV7-8	NA	TGTGCCAGCAGCACCGACAGGGTTGGAGAGCAGTTCTTC	CASSTDRVGEQFF
NA	TRBJ2-7	TRBV11-2	NA	TGTGCCAGCAGCTTGAGCGGCGGGAATCCCTACGAGCAGTACTTC	CASSLSGGNPYEQYF
TRBD2	TRBJ2-5	TRBV5-6	NA	TGTGCCAGCAGGCGACTAGCGGGTGAAGAGACCCAGTACTTC	CASRRLAGEETQYF
TRBD2	TRBJ2-5	TRBV5-6	NA	TGTGCCAGCAGCTTTTCGGCTAGCGGGAGTGAAGAGACCCAGTACTTC	CASSFSASGSEETQYF
NA	TRBJ2-1	TRBV4-2	NA	TGTGCCAGCAGCCAAGATACGACAGCCTACAATGAGCAGTTCTTC	CASSQDTTAYNEQFF
NA	TRBJ2-1	TRBV20-1	NA	TGCAGTGCTAGTGTCGGCGGGATAAGTTCCTACAATGAGCAGTTCTTC	CSASVGGISSYNEQFF
TRBD2	TRBJ2-1	TRBV3-1/TRBV3-2	NA	TGTGCCAGCAGCCAAGATTATAAGCGGGGGTATTACAATGAGCAGTTCTTC	CASSQDYKRGYYNEQFF
TRBD1	TRBJ2-7	TRBV10-3	NA	TGTGCCATCTCCCCGAGACAGGGTCACTACGAGCAGTACTTC	CAISPRQGHYEQYF
NA	TRBJ1-4	TRBV28	once	TGTGCCAGCAGTCCCCGGACAGCTGAAAAACTGTTTTTT	CASSPRTAEKLFF
TRBD1	TRBJ1-4	TRBV7-9	NA	TGTGCCAGCAGCTACGGGGACAGGGCAAAGGAAAAACTGTTTTTT	CASSYGDRAKEKLFF